The next 27 T cell receptor beta chains were all read from a single sample in a study of blood T cell repertoires in COVID-19. The data were produced by immunoSEQ multiplex PCR, yet TCRdb's version contains in-frame clones alone and is incomplete. The sample holds 88,000 or so clones; roughly four fifths are singletons and the top ten take approximately 12%. Sequenced: peripheral blood. These receptors originate from a man older than 75 with acute or convalescent COVID-19.

The CDR3 region is CASFDRLNTEAFF. The CDR3 DNA reads as TGTGCCAGCTTCGACAGACTGAACACTGAAGCTTTCTTT. The chain links TRBV2 to TRBJ1-1; D is perhaps TRBD1 (5 bases). CDR1 is SNHLY, CDR2 FYNNEI, per germline. This CDR3 has 13 amino acids. Trimming stripped 8 bases from V and 0 bases from J, with 10 bases between.

V is TRBV2 and J is TRBJ1-3; tentatively, D is TRBD1 (6 bases). This CDR3 is 15 amino acids long. Looked up from germline, CDR1 is SNHLY and CDR2 is FYNNEI. Trimming left V 0 bases short and J 4 bases short, with 10 bases between. The CDR3 DNA is TGTGCCAGCAGTGAAGCACCAGGGGTCGGAAACACCATATATTTT. It encodes CASSEAPGVGNTIYF.

This chain connects TRBV11-1 to TRBJ1-1, with 8 bases aligning to TRBD1. CDR1 SGHAT and CDR2 FQDESV come from the germline V gene (reference sequence). V lost 2 bases, J lost 4 bases, and 3 bases stayed unmatched. This CDR3 contains 14 residues. CDR3 loop: CASSLNRGATEAFF. CDR3 bases: TGTGCCAGCAGCTTAAACAGGGGGGCCACTGAAGCTTTCTTT. The full variable domain, rest sourced from reference TRBV11-1 and TRBJ1-1, is EAEVAQSPRYKITEKSQAVAFWCDPISGHATLYWYRQILGQGPELLVQFQDESVVDDSQLPKDRFSAERLKGVDSTLKIQPAELGDSAMYLCASSLNRGATEAFFGQGTRLTVV.

The chain joins TRBV24-1 to TRBJ1-1; 7 nucleotides agree with TRBD1. With 0 bases clipped from V and 1 base from J, the junction kept 4 bases outside the gene matches. The germline V gene encodes CDR1 KGHDR and CDR2 SFDVKD. The CDR3 runs to 16 residues. In nucleotides, the CDR3 is TGTGCCACCAGTGATTTGGGGGACAGAAGGAACACTGAAGCTTTCTTT. It codes for CATSDLGDRRNTEAFF.

The chain is built from TRBV7-9 and TRBJ1-3; perhaps TRBD1 as D (5 bases). Germline assignment: CDR1 SEHNR and CDR2 FQNEAQ (reference sequence). The CDR3 has 14 amino acids. V was cut by 5 bases and J by 4 bases, with 12 bases left in between. The CDR3 nucleotides are TGTGCCAGCAGCGACTCAGGGTCCGGAAACACCATATATTTT. Its protein product is CASSDSGSGNTIYF.

Comments on this clone: This same CDR3 is encoded by further DNA sequences in the sample. This rearrangement joins TRBV5-1 to TRBJ1-6; perhaps TRBD1 as D (6 bases). The CDR3 totals 14 residues. Germline loops: CDR1 SGHRS, CDR2 YFSETQ. Deletions cut 0 bases from V and 7 bases from J, with 8 bases between. CDR3 in DNA: TGCGCCAGCAGCTTGGACAGGGTGAATTCACCCCTCCACTTT. It yields the protein CASSLDRVNSPLHF. The complete variable domain, with remaining parts taken from reference TRBV5-1 and TRBJ1-6, reads KAGVTQTPRYLIKTRGQQVTLSCSPISGHRSVSWYQQTPGQGLQFLFEYFSETQRNKGNFPGRFSGRQFSNSRSEMNVSTLELGDSALYLCASSLDRVNSPLHFGNGTRLTVT.

The chain's CDR3 is CASSQFLAGDTGELFF. DNA for the CDR3: TGTGCCAGCAGCCAATTCCTAGCGGGGGACACCGGGGAGCTGTTTTTT. The chain joins TRBV3-1 (or the pseudogene TRBV3-2) to TRBJ2-2, with TRBD2 matching 10 bases. CDR1 LGHDT and CDR2 YNNKEL come from the germline V gene (reference sequence). V lost 2 bases to trimming and J lost 3 bases; unmatched junction nucleotides: 3. This CDR3 has 16 amino acids.

The chain couples TRBV7-9 to TRBJ2-4; 9 nucleotides line up with TRBD2. CDR3 length equals 16 residues. V shed 1 base and J 0 bases; nucleotides not matched to a gene: 1. The V gene's germline CDR1 is SEHNR and CDR2 FQNEAQ (reference sequence). The CDR3 region is CASSLGGGVAKNIQYF. The CDR3 DNA follows: TGTGCCAGCAGCTTAGGCGGGGGGGTAGCCAAAAACATTCAGTACTTC.

There are a few counts of this clone. This rearrangement joins TRBV4-1 to TRBJ1-2, with 7 nucleotides matching TRBD1. The CDR3 is made up of 15 amino acids. Germline lookup yields CDR1 MGHRA and CDR2 YSYEKL. Losses at the gene ends were 0 bases for V and 7 bases for J; bases not matched to a gene: 8. The CDR3 loop is CASSQDPAGGGGYTF. Written as DNA, the CDR3 is TGCGCCAGCAGCCAAGATCCGGCAGGGGGAGGTGGCTACACCTTC.

The chain employs TRBV3-1 (or the pseudogene TRBV3-2) and TRBJ1-1, with 7 bases identical to TRBD1. J gave up 11 bases and V 1 base, and 7 bases lay outside the gene matches. There are 13 residues in the CDR3. Germline V gene sequence: CDR1 LGHDT, CDR2 YNNKEL (reference sequence). In DNA, the CDR3 is TGTGCCAGCAGCCAAGTAACAGGGGTATCGGCTTTCTTT. Its translation is CASSQVTGVSAFF.

V is TRBV29-1 and J is TRBJ2-1; 10 nucleotides match TRBD2. Germline CDR1 is SQVTM and CDR2 is ANQGSEA. J lost 6 bases, V lost 6 bases, and 8 bases had no gene match. The CDR3 is 14 residues long. The CDR3: CSVLTIAGGNEQFF. CDR3 DNA sequence: TGCAGCGTCCTAACGATAGCGGGGGGCAATGAGCAGTTCTTC.

The sample holds a few counts of this clone. This chain links TRBV3-1 (or the pseudogene TRBV3-2) with TRBJ1-1; TRBD1 might be the D (6 bases). Germline-derived CDR1 and CDR2 are LGHDT and YNNKEL (reference sequence). The CDR3 runs 13 residues. Trimming cost V 3 bases and J 7 bases, with 12 bases left between them. The chain's CDR3 is CASSHGTFREAFF. In nucleotides, the CDR3 is TGTGCCAGCAGCCATGGGACATTCCGTGAAGCTTTCTTT.

The chain is built from TRBV27 and TRBJ2-3, with 16 bases fitting TRBD2. The CDR3 sequence is 16 residues long. The V and J ends lost 5 bases and 4 bases, in that order; junction bases with no gene match: 3. The V gene's germline CDR1 is MNHEY and CDR2 SMNVEV (reference sequence). CDR3 region: CASSAGTSGGADTQYF. In DNA form, the CDR3 reads TGTGCCAGCAGTGCCGGGACTAGCGGGGGGGCAGATACGCAGTATTTT.

V gene TRBV5-1 combines with J gene TRBJ2-1, with 12 nucleotides matching TRBD2. The germline V gene encodes CDR1 SGHRS and CDR2 YFSETQ. This CDR3 comprises 15 residues. Unmatched junction bases numbered 7, after V lost 5 bases and J lost 7 bases. The CDR3 DNA reads as TGCGCCAGCAGGCTCAGGACTAGCGGGGAAAATGAGCAGTTCTTC. Protein sequence: CASRLRTSGENEQFF.

The chain uses TRBV7-3 and TRBJ1-1; a weak D match, TRBD1 (6 bases). Germline lookup yields CDR1 SGHTA and CDR2 FQGTGA. The CDR3 has 16 residues. Trimming shortened V by 0 bases and J by 5 bases, and 16 bases separated the two germline ends. Here the CDR3 DNA reads TGTGCCAGCAGCTTAACGGGGACGGGGAGGGGGACTGAAGCTTTCTTT. Its translation: CASSLTGTGRGTEAFF. Together with reference TRBV7-3 and TRBJ1-1, the CDR3 gives the full variable domain: GAGVSQTPSNKVTEKGKYVELRCDPISGHTALYWYRQSLGQGPEFLIYFQGTGAADDSGLPNDRFFAVRPEGSVSTLKIQRTERGDSAVYLCASSLTGTGRGTEAFFGQGTRLTVV.

Only a few counts were recorded for this clone. This rearrangement joins TRBV19 to TRBJ1-5, with D possibly being TRBD1 (5 bases). V was cut by 8 bases and J by 0 bases, with 20 bases left in between. The germline V gene has CDR1 LNHDA and CDR2 SQIVND (reference sequence). This CDR3 region has 17 residues. In DNA form, the CDR3 reads TGTGCCAGTGGCTCAAGGGAAGGGACTTATAGCAATCAGCCCCAGCATTTT. Its protein is CASGSREGTYSNQPQHF.

The chain employs TRBV5-1 and TRBJ2-5; D remains unclear. V was trimmed by 4 bases and J by 4 bases, leaving 11 bases between them. The CDR3 length is 13 residues. Per germline, CDR1 SGHRS and CDR2 YFSETQ. CDR3 DNA sequence: TGCGCCAGCAGCCTGGGCGGCGGAGAGACCCAGTACTTC. It specifies CASSLGGGETQYF. Filled out from reference TRBV5-1 and TRBJ2-5, the complete variable domain reads KAGVTQTPRYLIKTRGQQVTLSCSPISGHRSVSWYQQTPGQGLQFLFEYFSETQRNKGNFPGRFSGRQFSNSRSEMNVSTLELGDSALYLCASSLGGGETQYFGPGTRLLVL.

This chain links TRBV5-5 with TRBJ1-4; D gene ambiguous. This CDR3 region has 17 residues. Germline CDR1 reads SGHKS; CDR2 reads YYEKEE (reference sequence). Trimming cost V 2 bases and J 1 base, with 15 bases left between them. For the CDR3, the DNA is TGTGCCAGCAGCTTAAGACCACCGAGAGGAACTAATGAAAAACTGTTTTTT. Protein product: CASSLRPPRGTNEKLFF.

Regarding this clone: Germline and junction disagree at one end, which may indicate a read error. This rearrangement joins TRBV6-4 to TRBJ1-2; 10 nucleotides match TRBD1. CDR1 is MRHNA and CDR2 is SNTAGT in the germline V gene. The CDR3 is 11 residues long. CDR3 region: CASSDGTGEVF. As DNA, the CDR3 is TGTGCCAGCAGTGACGGGACAGGGGAGGTCTTC.

V usage is TRBV5-6 and J usage is TRBJ1-2, with D tentatively TRBD1 (6 bases). Germline V gene sequence: CDR1 SGHDT, CDR2 YYEEEE. Trimming took 3 bases from V and 5 from J, leaving 14 bases between them. The CDR3 contains 14 residues. CDR3 in amino acids: CASSSPTQGYGYTF. The CDR3 DNA reads as TGTGCCAGCAGCTCCCCCACACAGGGTTATGGCTACACCTTC.

The V gene is TRBV2, the J gene TRBJ2-2, with 8 bases fitting TRBD2. Germline V gene data show CDR1 as SNHLY and CDR2 as FYNNEI. This CDR3 region has 16 residues. Trimming removed 6 bases from V and 2 bases from J; junction bases left unmatched: 8. Here the CDR3 reads CASRTGTRSNTGELFF. For the CDR3, the DNA is TGTGCCAGCAGAACCGGGACTAGAAGTAACACCGGGGAGCTGTTTTTT.

V usage is TRBV5-6 and J usage is TRBJ2-5, with 7 bases matching TRBD1. J lost 2 bases, V lost 4 bases, and 5 bases had no gene match. The CDR3 covers 14 residues. The germline CDR1 and CDR2 sequences are SGHDT and YYEEEE. DNA for the CDR3: TGTGCCAGCAGCCTGGGACAGCCGCAAGAGACCCAGTACTTC. Protein: CASSLGQPQETQYF.

This clone appeared a single time. V and J are TRBV2 and TRBJ2-1; 7 nucleotides line up with TRBD1. Looked up from germline, CDR1 is SNHLY and CDR2 is FYNNEI. Trimming cost V 4 bases and J 8 bases; bases outside gene matches: 8. The CDR3 has 14 amino acids. As DNA, the CDR3 is TGTGCCAGCAGTGGACAGGGTCGAGGGGATGAGCAGTTCTTC. Protein: CASSGQGRGDEQFF.

This clone was counted once. V gene TRBV7-9 combines with J gene TRBJ1-2; D is possibly TRBD1 (5 bases). With 2 bases removed from V and 3 bases from J, the gap between germline ends came to 10 bases. Per the germline V gene, CDR1 is SEHNR and CDR2 is FQNEAQ (reference sequence). The CDR3 has 14 residues. CDR3 sequence: CASSLKGIDYGYTF. CDR3 sequence (DNA): TGTGCCAGCAGCTTAAAGGGGATAGACTATGGCTACACCTTC.

The chain couples TRBV9 to TRBJ2-1; 13 bases agree with TRBD2. The trim removed 7 bases at V and 0 bases at J, leaving 13 bases unmatched. The CDR3 contains 19 residues. Germline CDR1 is SGDLS and CDR2 is YYNGEE. The CDR3 loop reads CASSRTSGGASSSYNEQFF. Here the CDR3 DNA reads TGTGCCAGCTCTCGGACTAGCGGGGGAGCCTCGAGCTCCTACAATGAGCAGTTCTTC. The whole variable domain, filled in from reference TRBV9 and TRBJ2-1, reads DSGVTQTPKHLITATGQRVTLRCSPRSGDLSVYWYQQSLDQGLQFLIQYYNGEERAKGNILERFSAQQFPDLHSELNLSSLELGDSALYFCASSRTSGGASSSYNEQFFGPGTRLTVL.

DNA of the CDR3: TGCGCCAGCAGCTTGGCCGCGGGGGCTTACAATGAGCAGTTCTTC. Its translation is CASSLAAGAYNEQFF. The J gene is TRBJ2-1, the V gene TRBV5-1, with D tentatively TRBD2 (7 bases). CDR1 is SGHRS, CDR2 YFSETQ, per germline. There are 15 residues in the CDR3. Between the trimmed V and J ends, which lost 0 bases and 4 bases, there was a span of 11 bases.

The genes are TRBV5-1 and TRBJ2-6; 12 positions agree with TRBD1. CDR1 and CDR2 (germline): SGHRS, YFSETQ. The CDR3 is 18 amino acids. V trimming: 4 bases; J trimming: 4 bases; junction bases outside the gene matches: 9. CDR3 nucleotides: TGCGCCAGCAGCGTTATGGGACAGGGGGCGCCCGGGGCCAACGTCCTGACTTTC. Translated, it gives CASSVMGQGAPGANVLTF.